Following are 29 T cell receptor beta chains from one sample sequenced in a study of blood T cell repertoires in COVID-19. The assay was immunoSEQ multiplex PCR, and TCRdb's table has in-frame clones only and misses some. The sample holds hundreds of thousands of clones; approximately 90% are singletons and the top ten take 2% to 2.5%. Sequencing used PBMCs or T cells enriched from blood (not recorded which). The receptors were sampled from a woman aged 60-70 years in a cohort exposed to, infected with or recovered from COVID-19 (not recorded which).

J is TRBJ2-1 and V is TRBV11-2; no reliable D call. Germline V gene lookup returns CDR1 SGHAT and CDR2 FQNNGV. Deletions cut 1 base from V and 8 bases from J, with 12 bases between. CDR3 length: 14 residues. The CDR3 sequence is CASSLGSPIYEQFF. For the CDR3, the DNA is TGTGCCAGCAGCTTAGGAAGCCCCATTTATGAGCAGTTCTTC.

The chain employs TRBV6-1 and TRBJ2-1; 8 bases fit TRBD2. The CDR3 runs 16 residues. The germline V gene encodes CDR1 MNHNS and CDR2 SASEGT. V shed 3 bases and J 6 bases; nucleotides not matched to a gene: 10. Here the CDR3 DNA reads TGTGCCAGCAGTGAGCGACTAGCGCAATATATCAATGAGCAGTTCTTC. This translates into CASSERLAQYINEQFF.

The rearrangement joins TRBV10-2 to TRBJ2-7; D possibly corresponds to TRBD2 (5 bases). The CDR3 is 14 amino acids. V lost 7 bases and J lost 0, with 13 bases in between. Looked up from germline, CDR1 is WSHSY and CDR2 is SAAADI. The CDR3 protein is CASTGRRSSYEQYF. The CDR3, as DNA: TGCGCCAGCACCGGACGGAGGAGCTCCTACGAGCAGTACTTC.

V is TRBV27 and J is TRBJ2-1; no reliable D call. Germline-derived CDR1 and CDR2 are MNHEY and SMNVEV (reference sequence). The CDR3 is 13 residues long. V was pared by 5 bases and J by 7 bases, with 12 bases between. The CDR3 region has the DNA TGTGCCAGCAGTGTTAGCCCCTTAAATGAGCAGTTCTTC. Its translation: CASSVSPLNEQFF.

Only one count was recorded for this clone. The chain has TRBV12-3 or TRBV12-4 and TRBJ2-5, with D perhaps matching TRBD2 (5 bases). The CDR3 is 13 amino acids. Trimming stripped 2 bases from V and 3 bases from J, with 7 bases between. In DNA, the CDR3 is TGTGCCAGCAGTTTAATGGAGGAAGAGACCCAGTACTTC. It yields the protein CASSLMEEETQYF.

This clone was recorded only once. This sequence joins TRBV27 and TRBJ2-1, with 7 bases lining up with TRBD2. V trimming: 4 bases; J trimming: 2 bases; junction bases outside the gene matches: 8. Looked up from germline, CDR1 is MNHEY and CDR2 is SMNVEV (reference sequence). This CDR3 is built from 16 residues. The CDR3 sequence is CASSYGDYPPYNEQFF. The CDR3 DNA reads TGTGCCAGCAGTTACGGGGACTACCCCCCCTACAATGAGCAGTTCTTC.

The CDR3 here is CASSLGTSGSLRYEQYF. The CDR3 DNA sequence: TGTGCCAGCAGCTTGGGTACTAGCGGGAGTTTGCGGTACGAGCAGTACTTC. This rearrangement joins TRBV5-6 to TRBJ2-7; 11 bases align to TRBD2. Germline CDR1 SGHDT, CDR2 YYEEEE. Trimming took 0 bases from V and 4 from J; bases not matched to a gene: 9. The CDR3 extends over 17 amino acids.

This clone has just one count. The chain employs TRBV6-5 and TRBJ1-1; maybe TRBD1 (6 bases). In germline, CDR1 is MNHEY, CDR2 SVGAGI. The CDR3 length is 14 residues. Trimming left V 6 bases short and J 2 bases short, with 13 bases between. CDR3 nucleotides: TGTGCCAGCAGCCGGCGGACAGCTAACACTGAAGCTTTCTTT. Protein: CASSRRTANTEAFF.

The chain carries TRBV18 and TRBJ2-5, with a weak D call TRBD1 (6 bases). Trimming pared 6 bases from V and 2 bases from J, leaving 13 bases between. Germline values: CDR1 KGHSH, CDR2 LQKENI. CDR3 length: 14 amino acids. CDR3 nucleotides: TGTGCCAGCTCGGCAGGACAGCTTCAAGAGACCCAGTACTTC. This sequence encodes CASSAGQLQETQYF.

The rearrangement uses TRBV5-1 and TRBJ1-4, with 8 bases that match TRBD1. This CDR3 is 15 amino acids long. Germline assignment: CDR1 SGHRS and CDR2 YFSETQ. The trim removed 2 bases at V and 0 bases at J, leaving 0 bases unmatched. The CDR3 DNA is TGCGCCAGCAGCTTACAGGGGGCAACTAATGAAAAACTGTTTTTT. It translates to CASSLQGATNEKLFF.

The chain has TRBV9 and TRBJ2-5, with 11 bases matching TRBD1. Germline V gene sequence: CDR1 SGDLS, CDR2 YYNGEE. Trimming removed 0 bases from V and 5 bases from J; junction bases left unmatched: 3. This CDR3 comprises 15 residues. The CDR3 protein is CASSVAGTGGETQYF. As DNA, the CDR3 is TGTGCCAGCAGCGTAGCTGGGACAGGGGGGGAGACCCAGTACTTC.

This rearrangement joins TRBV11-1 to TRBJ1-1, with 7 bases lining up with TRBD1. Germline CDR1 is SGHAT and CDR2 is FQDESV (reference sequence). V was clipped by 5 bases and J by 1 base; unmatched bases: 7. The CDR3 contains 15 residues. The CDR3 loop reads CASSQGQATNTEAFF. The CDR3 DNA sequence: TGTGCCAGCAGCCAAGGACAGGCCACGAACACTGAAGCTTTCTTT.

CDR3 nucleotides: TGTGCCAGCAGCTTACGACAGGGGTATAGCAATCAGCCCCAGCATTTT. Residues: CASSLRQGYSNQPQHF. The rearrangement links TRBV11-2 to TRBJ1-5, with TRBD1 identical over 8 bases. The CDR3 has 16 residues. V dropped 2 bases and J dropped 0; count of bases not matched to a gene: 3. Germline lookup yields CDR1 SGHAT and CDR2 FQNNGV.

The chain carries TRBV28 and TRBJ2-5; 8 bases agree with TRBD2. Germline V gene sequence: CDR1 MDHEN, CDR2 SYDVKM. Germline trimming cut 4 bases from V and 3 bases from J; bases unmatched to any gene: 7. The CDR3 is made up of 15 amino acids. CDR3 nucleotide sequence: TGTGCCAGCAGTTGGGTCCGAGCGGGAGAAGAGACCCAGTACTTC. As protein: CASSWVRAGEETQYF.

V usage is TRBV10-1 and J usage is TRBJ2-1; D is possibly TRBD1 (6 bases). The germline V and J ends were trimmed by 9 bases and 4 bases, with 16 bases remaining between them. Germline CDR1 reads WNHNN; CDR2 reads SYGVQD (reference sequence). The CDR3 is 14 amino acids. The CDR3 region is CARGRGQGYNEQFF. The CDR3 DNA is TGCGCCAGGGGAAGAGGGCAGGGGTACAATGAGCAGTTCTTC.

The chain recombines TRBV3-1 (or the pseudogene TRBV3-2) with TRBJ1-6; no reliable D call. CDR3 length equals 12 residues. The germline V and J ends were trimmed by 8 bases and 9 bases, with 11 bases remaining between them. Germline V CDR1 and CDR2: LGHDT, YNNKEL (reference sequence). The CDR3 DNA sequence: TGTGCCAGCGCGAGCGGCTCTTCACCCCTCCACTTT. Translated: CASASGSSPLHF.

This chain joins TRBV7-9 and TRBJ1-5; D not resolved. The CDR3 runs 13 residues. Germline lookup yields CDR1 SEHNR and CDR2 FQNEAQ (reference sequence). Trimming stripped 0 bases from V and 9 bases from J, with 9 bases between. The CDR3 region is CASSLAGIGPQHF. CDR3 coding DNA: TGTGCCAGCAGCTTAGCCGGGATAGGGCCCCAGCATTTT.

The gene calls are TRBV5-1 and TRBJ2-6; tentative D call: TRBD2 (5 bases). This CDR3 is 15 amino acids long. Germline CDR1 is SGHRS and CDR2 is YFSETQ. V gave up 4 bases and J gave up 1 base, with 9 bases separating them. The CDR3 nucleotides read TGCGCCAGCAGCCGGGATTCGTCTGGGGCCAACGTCCTGACTTTC. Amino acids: CASSRDSSGANVLTF.

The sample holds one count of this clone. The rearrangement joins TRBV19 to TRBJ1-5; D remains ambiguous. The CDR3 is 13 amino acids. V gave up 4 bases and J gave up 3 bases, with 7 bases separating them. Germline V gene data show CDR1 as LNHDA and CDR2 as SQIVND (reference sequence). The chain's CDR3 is CASSTSPNQPQHF. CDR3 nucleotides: TGTGCCAGTAGTACGTCTCCCAATCAGCCCCAGCATTTT.

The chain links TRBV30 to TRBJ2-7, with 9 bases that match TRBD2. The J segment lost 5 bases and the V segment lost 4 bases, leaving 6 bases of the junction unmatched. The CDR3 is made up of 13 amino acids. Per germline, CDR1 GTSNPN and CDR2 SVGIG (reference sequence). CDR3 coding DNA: TGTGCCTGGACTAGCGGGGCAGACCACGAGCAGTACTTC. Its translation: CAWTSGADHEQYF.

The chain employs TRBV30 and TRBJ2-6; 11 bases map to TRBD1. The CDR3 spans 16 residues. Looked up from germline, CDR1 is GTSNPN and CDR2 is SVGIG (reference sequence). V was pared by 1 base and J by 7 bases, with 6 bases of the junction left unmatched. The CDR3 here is CAWSGDRGSSANVLTF. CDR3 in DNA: TGTGCCTGGAGTGGGGACAGGGGGTCATCCGCCAACGTCCTGACTTTC.

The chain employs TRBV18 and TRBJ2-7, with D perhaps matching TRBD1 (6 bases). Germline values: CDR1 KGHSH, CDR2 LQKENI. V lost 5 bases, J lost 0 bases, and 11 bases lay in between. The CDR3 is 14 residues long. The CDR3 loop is CASSYGQPSYEQYF. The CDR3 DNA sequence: TGTGCCAGCTCATACGGACAGCCCTCCTACGAGCAGTACTTC.

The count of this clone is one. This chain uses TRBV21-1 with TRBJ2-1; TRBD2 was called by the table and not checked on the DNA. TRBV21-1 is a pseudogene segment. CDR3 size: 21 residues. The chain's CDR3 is CASSKVRPLRGSGRVENEQFF. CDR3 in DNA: TGTGCCAGCAGCAAAGTCAGGCCCCTCCGGGGTAGCGGGAGGGTGGAAAATGAGCAGTTCTTC.

This chain's CDR3 is CATSSGTTGKLYEQYF. DNA for the CDR3: TGTGCCACCAGCAGCGGGACCACAGGGAAACTCTACGAGCAGTACTTC. This sequence joins TRBV15 and TRBJ2-7; D may be TRBD1 (6 bases). This CDR3 is built from 16 residues. Germline V CDR1 and CDR2: LNHNV, YYDKDF (reference sequence). The V and J ends lost 3 bases and 3 bases respectively, with 18 bases between them.

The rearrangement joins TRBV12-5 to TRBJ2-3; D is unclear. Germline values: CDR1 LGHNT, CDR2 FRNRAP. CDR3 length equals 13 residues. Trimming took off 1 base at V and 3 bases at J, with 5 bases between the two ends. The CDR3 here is CASGLGQTDTQYF. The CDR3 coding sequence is TGTGCTAGTGGTTTGGGACAAACAGATACGCAGTATTTT.

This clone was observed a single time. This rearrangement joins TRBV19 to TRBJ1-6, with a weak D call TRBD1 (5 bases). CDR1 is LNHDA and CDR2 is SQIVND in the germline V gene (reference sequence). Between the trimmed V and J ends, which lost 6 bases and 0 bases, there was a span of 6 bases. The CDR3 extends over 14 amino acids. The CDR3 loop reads CASRRGSYNSPLHF. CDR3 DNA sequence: TGTGCCAGTAGAAGGGGCTCCTATAATTCACCCCTCCACTTT. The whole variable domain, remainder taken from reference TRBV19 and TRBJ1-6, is DGGITQSPKYLFRKEGQNVTLSCEQNLNHDAMYWYRQDPGQGLRLIYYSQIVNDFQKGDIAEGYSVSREKKESFPLTVTSAQKNPTAFYLCASRRGSYNSPLHFGNGTRLTVT.

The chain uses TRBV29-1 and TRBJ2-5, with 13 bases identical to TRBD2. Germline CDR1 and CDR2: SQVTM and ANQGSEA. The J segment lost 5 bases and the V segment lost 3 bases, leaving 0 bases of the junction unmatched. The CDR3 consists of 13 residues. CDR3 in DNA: TGCAGCGTTGAGACTAGCGGGAGGGAGACCCAGTACTTC. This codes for CSVETSGRETQYF. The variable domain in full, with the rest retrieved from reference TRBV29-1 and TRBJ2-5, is SAVISQKPSRDICQRGTSLTIQCQVDSQVTMMFWYRQQPGQSLTLIATANQGSEATYESGFVIDKFPISRPNLTFSTLTVSNMSPEDSSIYLCSVETSGRETQYFGPGTRLLVL.

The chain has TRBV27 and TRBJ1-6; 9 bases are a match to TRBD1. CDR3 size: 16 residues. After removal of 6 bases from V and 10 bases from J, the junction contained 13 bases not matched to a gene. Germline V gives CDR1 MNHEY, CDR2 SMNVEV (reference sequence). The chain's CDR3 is CASSPLQGARQSPLHF. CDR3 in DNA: TGTGCCAGCAGCCCATTACAGGGGGCGCGGCAGTCACCCCTCCACTTT.

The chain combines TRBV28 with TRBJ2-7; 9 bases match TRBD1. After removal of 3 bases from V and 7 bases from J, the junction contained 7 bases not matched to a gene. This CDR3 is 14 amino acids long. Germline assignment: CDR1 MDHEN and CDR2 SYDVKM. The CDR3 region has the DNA TGTGCCAGCAGTTTGGGGACAGGGTTGAGAGAGCAGTACTTC. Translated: CASSLGTGLREQYF.